The 16 T cell receptor beta chains in this list originate from one sample, sequenced in a study of CD4+ T cells in melanoma. The protocol was immunoSEQ multiplex PCR, while the TCRdb copy is restricted to in-frame clones and leaves out a portion. The sample contains over 130,000 clones, around 90% of which appear only once. Every receptor here comes from a human donor with melanoma.

This chain uses TRBV7-9 with TRBJ1-5; no reliable D call. The V end lost 1 base, the J end lost 3 bases, and 10 bases lay between the germline ends. The CDR3 consists of 15 residues. Germline-derived CDR1 and CDR2 are SEHNR and FQNEAQ (reference sequence). CDR3 amino acids: CASSLVGLPNQPQHF. CDR3 DNA sequence: TGTGCCAGCAGCTTAGTCGGACTCCCCAATCAGCCCCAGCATTTT.

This clone has only one observation. V is TRBV6-1 and J is TRBJ1-6; 7 bases are a match to TRBD1. V was pared by 8 bases and J by 7 bases, with 8 bases of the junction left unmatched. Per the germline V gene, CDR1 is MNHNS and CDR2 is SASEGT. This CDR3 has 14 residues. The CDR3 coding sequence is TGTGCCAGCGTGCTACAGGGGAACAATTCACCCCTCCACTTT. This sequence encodes CASVLQGNNSPLHF.

The V and J genes are TRBV6-1 and TRBJ2-1, with D unclear. This CDR3 is built from 12 residues. The V and J ends lost 2 bases and 7 bases respectively, with 6 bases between them. CDR1 and CDR2 from the germline V gene are MNHNS and SASEGT. The DNA of the CDR3 is TGTGCCAGCAGTGAAAAAGGTAATGAGCAGTTCTTC. It yields the protein CASSEKGNEQFF.

J is TRBJ1-1 and V is TRBV18; D may be TRBD1 (6 bases). V lost 3 bases and J lost 7, with 12 bases in between. CDR3 length equals 13 residues. Germline assignment: CDR1 KGHSH and CDR2 LQKENI. The CDR3 loop reads CASSPVQGREAFF. CDR3 sequence (DNA): TGTGCCAGCTCACCGGTACAGGGTCGTGAAGCTTTCTTT.

This clone was counted a single time. The chain recombines TRBV29-1 with TRBJ2-1; TRBD1 aligns across 10 bases. V lost 6 bases and J lost 7; bases outside the gene matches: 9. Per the germline V gene, CDR1 is SQVTM and CDR2 is ANQGSEA. The CDR3 consists of 14 residues. In nucleotides, the CDR3 is TGCAGCGTCAAGATAGGGACAGGGGTGAATGAGCAGTTCTTC. Translation gives CSVKIGTGVNEQFF.

The rearrangement uses TRBV2 and TRBJ1-2; maybe TRBD1 (5 bases). V dropped 3 bases and J dropped 4 bases, with 18 bases sitting between them. CDR3 length equals 16 residues. In germline, CDR1 is SNHLY, CDR2 FYNNEI. CDR3 loop: CASSDYGQGGPYGYTF. The CDR3, as DNA: TGTGCCAGCAGTGACTATGGGCAGGGAGGTCCCTATGGCTACACCTTC. Together with reference TRBV2 and TRBJ1-2, the CDR3 gives the full variable domain: EPEVTQTPSHQVTQMGQEVILRCVPISNHLYFYWYRQILGQKVEFLVSFYNNEISEKSEIFDDQFSVERPDGSNFTLKIRSTKLEDSAMYFCASSDYGQGGPYGYTFGSGTRLTVV.

Turning to this clone: Within the sample, other DNA sequences also encode this same CDR3. This chain links TRBV5-1 with TRBJ2-5; D remains unclear. The ends were cut back, 0 bases at V and 5 bases at J, with 5 bases in the middle. The CDR3 covers 12 residues. Germline assignment: CDR1 SGHRS and CDR2 YFSETQ. CDR3 nucleotides: TGCGCCAGCAGCTTGGATGGTGAGACCCAGTACTTC. Translation gives CASSLDGETQYF.

The J gene is TRBJ2-2, the V gene TRBV11-3; D may match TRBD1 or TRBD2 (5 bases each). Germline V CDR1 and CDR2: SGHNT, YENEEA. V lost 5 bases and J lost 6, with 10 bases in between. This CDR3 comprises 13 residues. The CDR3: CASSRQGAGELFF. In DNA form, the CDR3 reads TGTGCCAGCAGCAGGCAGGGAGCCGGGGAGCTGTTTTTT.

CDR3 sequence reads: CASSEKGEYYTIYF. The CDR3 coding sequence is TGTGCCAGCAGTGAAAAGGGGGAGTATTACACCATATATTTT. The chain recombines TRBV2 with TRBJ1-3; D may be TRBD1 (6 bases). V was clipped by 2 bases and J by 8 bases, with 13 bases between them. This CDR3 has 14 residues. The germline V gene has CDR1 SNHLY and CDR2 FYNNEI.

The chain recombines TRBV10-1 with TRBJ1-6, with D possibly TRBD1 on 5 matching bases. Germline assignment: CDR1 WNHNN and CDR2 SYGVQD (reference sequence). This CDR3 is 15 amino acids long. V was cut by 8 bases and J by 1 base, with 12 bases left in between. CDR3: CASCFRVSYNSPLHF. The CDR3, as DNA: TGCGCCAGCTGCTTCAGGGTATCCTATAATTCACCCCTCCACTTT.

The chain couples TRBV15 to TRBJ2-5; 10 bases fit TRBD2. CDR1 and CDR2 (germline): LNHNV, YYDKDF (reference sequence). The CDR3 is made up of 16 amino acids. Trimming removed 1 base from V and 1 base from J; junction bases left unmatched: 3. CDR3 bases: TGTGCCACCAGCAGAGGGGTAGCGGGGGGCCAAGAGACCCAGTACTTC. As protein: CATSRGVAGGQETQYF.

The rearrangement joins TRBV7-9 to TRBJ1-6; the D gene is possibly TRBD1 (5 bases). The CDR3 runs 13 residues. Germline lookup yields CDR1 SEHNR and CDR2 FQNEAQ (reference sequence). Trimming cost V 1 base and J 13 bases, with 11 bases left between them. The DNA for the CDR3 is TGTGCCAGCAGCTTAGGCGAGGGGTTCCCCCTCCACTTT. The encoded protein is CASSLGEGFPLHF.

This chain links TRBV6-1 with TRBJ2-6, with a possible D match to TRBD2 (6 bases). Germline V gene lookup returns CDR1 MNHNS and CDR2 SASEGT. V lost 4 bases to trimming and J lost 4 bases, with 17 bases between them. This CDR3 contains 17 residues. CDR3 sequence (DNA): TGTGCCAGCAGTGGATTGCGGGGAGGAGCCGGGGCCAACGTCCTGACTTTC. This encodes CASSGLRGGAGANVLTF.

This clone showed up just once. This CDR3 reads CASSTGQGANYGYTF. Written as DNA, the CDR3 is TGTGCCAGCTCAACCGGACAGGGAGCTAACTATGGCTACACCTTC. This chain uses TRBV18 with TRBJ1-2; 8 nucleotides agree with TRBD1. CDR1 KGHSH and CDR2 LQKENI come from the germline V gene. V lost 5 bases and J lost 0; bases outside the gene matches: 5. The CDR3 totals 15 residues.

For this clone: A read error may produce the germline difference seen at one junction end. CDR3 nucleotides: TGTGCTAGCAGCTCCTTCAGGGGGGATACGCAGTATTTT. This encodes CASSSFRGDTQYF. The V call is TRBV7-7, the J call TRBJ2-3; 7 nucleotides match TRBD1. Germline CDR1 is SSHAT and CDR2 is FNYEAQ (reference sequence). CDR3 length equals 13 residues.

V usage is TRBV2 and J usage is TRBJ1-6; TRBD1 is a possible D gene (5 bases). Germline-derived CDR1 and CDR2 are SNHLY and FYNNEI. CDR3 size: 15 residues. V gave up 4 bases and J gave up 7 bases, with 14 bases separating them. DNA of the CDR3: TGTGCCAGCAGTGGCCCCGGGGGGGGGAATTCACCCCTCCACTTT. It encodes CASSGPGGGNSPLHF.